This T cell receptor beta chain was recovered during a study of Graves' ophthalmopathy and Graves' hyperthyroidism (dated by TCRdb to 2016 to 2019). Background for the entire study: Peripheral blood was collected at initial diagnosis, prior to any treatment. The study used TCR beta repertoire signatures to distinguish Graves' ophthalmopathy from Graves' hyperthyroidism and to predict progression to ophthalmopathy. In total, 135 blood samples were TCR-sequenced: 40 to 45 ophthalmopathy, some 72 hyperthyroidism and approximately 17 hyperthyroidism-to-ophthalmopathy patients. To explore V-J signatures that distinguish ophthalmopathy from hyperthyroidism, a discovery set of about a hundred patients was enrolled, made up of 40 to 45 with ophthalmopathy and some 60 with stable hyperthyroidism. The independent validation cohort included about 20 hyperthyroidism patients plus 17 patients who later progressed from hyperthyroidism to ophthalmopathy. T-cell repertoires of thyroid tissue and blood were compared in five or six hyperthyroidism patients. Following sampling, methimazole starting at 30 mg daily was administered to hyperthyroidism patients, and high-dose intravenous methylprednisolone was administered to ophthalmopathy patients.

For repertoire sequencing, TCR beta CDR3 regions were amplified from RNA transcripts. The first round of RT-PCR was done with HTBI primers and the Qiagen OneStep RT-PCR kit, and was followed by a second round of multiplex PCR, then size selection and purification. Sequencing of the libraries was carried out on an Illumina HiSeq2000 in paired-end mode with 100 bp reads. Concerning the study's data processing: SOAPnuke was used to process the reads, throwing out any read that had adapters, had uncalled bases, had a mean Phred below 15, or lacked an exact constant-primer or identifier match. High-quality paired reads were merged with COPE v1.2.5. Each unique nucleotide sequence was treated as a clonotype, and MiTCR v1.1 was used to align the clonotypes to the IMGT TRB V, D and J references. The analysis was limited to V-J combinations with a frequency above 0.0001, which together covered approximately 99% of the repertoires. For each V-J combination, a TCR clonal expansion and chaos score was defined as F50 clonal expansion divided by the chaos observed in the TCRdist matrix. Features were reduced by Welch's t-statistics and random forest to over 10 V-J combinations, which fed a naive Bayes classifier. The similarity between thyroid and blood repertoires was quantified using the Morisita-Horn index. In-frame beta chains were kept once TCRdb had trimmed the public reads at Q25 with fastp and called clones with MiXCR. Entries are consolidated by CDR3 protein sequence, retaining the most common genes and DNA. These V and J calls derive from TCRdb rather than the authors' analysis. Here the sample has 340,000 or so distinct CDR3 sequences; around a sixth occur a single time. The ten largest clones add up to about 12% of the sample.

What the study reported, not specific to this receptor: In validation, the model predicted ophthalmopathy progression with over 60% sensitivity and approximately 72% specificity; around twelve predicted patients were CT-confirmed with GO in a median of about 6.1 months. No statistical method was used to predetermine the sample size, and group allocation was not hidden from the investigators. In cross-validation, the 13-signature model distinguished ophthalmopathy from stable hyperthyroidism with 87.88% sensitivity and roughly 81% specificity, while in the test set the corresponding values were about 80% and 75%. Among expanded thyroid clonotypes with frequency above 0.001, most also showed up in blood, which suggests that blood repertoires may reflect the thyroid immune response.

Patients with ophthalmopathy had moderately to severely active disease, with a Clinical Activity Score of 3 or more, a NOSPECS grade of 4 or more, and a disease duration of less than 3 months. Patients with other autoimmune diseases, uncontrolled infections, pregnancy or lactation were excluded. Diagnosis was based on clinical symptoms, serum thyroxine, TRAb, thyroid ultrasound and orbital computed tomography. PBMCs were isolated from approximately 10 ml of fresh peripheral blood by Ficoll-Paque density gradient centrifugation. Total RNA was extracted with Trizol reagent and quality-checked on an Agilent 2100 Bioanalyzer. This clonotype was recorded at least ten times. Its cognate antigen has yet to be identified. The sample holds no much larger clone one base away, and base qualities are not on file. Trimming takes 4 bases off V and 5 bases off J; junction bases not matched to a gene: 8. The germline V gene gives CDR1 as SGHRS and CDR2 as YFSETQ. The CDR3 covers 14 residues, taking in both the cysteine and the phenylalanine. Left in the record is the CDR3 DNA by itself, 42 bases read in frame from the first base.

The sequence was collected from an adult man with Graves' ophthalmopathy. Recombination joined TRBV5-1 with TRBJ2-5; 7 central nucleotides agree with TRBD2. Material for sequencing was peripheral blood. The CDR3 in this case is CASSQGDYLETQYF. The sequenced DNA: TGCGCCAGCAGCCAAGGGGACTACCTCGAGACCCAGTACTTC. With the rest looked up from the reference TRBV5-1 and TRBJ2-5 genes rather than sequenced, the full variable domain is KAGVTQTPRYLIKTRGQQVTLSCSPISGHRSVSWYQQTPGQGLQFLFEYFSETQRNKGNFPGRFSGRQFSNSRSEMNVSTLELGDSALYLCASSQGDYLETQYFGPGTRLLVL.